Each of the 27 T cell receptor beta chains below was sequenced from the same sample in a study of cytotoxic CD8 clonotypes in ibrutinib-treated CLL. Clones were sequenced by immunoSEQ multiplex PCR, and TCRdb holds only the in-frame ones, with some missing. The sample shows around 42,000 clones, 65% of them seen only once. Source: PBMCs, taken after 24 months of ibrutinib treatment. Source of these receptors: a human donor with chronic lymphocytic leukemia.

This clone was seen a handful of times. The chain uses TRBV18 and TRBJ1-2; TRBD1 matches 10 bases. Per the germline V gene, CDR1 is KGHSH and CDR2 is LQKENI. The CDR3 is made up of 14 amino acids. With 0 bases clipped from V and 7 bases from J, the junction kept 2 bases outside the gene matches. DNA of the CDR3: TGTGCCAGCTCACCACCGGGACAGGGGTCTGGCTACACCTTC. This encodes CASSPPGQGSGYTF.

The DNA for the CDR3 is TGCGCCAGCAGTGAGGGGGTACGGCAGCCCCAGCATTTT. It encodes CASSEGVRQPQHF. The chain is built from TRBV10-2 and TRBJ1-5; the D is unclear. This CDR3 has 13 residues. CDR1 and CDR2 from the germline V gene are WSHSY and SAAADI. Trimming left V 2 bases short and J 7 bases short, with 9 bases between.

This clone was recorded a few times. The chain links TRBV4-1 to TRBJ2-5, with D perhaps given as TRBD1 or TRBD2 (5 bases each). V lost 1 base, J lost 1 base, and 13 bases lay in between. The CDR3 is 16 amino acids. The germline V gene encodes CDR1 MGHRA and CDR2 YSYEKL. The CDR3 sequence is CASSQALRGPQETQYF. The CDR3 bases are TGCGCCAGCAGCCAAGCCCTCCGGGGACCCCAAGAGACCCAGTACTTC.

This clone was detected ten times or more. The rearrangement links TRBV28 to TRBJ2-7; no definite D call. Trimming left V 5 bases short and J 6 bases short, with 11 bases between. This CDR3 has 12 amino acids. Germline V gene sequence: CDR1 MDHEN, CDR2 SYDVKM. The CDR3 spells CASSDSGREQYF. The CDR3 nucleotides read TGTGCCAGCAGTGACTCCGGGCGCGAGCAGTACTTC.

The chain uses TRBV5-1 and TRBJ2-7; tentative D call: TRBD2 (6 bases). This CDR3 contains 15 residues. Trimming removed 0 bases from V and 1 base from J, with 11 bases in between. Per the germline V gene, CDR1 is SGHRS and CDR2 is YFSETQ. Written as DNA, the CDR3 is TGCGCCAGCAGCTTGGTTAGCGGCGATTCCTACGAGCAGTACTTC. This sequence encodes CASSLVSGDSYEQYF.

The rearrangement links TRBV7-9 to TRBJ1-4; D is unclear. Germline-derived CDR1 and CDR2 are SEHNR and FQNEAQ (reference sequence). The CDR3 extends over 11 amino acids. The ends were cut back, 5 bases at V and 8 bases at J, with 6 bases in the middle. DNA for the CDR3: TGTGCCAGCAGCGCGAGCGAAAAACTGTTTTTT. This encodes CASSASEKLFF. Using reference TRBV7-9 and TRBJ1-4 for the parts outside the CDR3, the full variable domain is DTGVSQNPRHKITKRGQNVTFRCDPISEHNRLYWYRQTLGQGPEFLTYFQNEAQLEKSRLLSDRFSAERPKGSFSTLEIQRTEQGDSAMYLCASSASEKLFFGSGTQLSVL.

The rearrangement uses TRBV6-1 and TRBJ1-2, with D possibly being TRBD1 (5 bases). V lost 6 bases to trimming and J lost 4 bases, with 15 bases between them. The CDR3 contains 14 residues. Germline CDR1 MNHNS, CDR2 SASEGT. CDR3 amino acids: CASSPDPQGYGYTF. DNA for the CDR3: TGTGCCAGCAGCCCAGACCCGCAGGGCTATGGCTACACCTTC.

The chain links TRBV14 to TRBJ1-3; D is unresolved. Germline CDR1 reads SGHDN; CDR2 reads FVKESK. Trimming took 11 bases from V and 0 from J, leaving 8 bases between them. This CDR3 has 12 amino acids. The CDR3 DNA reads TGTGCCTACCGGGACTCTGGAAACACCATATATTTT. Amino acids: CAYRDSGNTIYF. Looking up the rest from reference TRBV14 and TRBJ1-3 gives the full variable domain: EAGVTQFPSHSVIEKGQTVTLRCDPISGHDNLYWYRRVMGKEIKFLLHFVKESKQDESGMPNNRFLAERTGGTYSTLKVQPAELEDSGVYFCAYRDSGNTIYFGEGSWLTVV.

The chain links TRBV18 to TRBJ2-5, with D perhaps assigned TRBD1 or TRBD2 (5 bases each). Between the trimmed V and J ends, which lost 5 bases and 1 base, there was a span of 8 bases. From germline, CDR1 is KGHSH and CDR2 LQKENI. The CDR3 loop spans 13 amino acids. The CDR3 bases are TGTGCCAGCTCAGCCGGGACCCAAGAGACCCAGTACTTC. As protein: CASSAGTQETQYF.

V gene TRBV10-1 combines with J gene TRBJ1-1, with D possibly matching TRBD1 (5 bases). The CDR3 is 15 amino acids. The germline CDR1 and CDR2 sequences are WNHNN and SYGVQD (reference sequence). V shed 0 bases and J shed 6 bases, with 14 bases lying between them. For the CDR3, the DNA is TGCGCCAGCAGTGAGTCTATGGGGGTGCGGGCTGAAGCTTTCTTT. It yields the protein CASSESMGVRAEAFF.

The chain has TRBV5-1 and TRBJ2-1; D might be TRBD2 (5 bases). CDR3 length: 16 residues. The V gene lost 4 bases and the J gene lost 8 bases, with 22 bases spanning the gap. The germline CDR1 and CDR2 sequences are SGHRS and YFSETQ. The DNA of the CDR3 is TGCGCCAGCAGCCCTCTAAATGTGGGAGTCTCGTATGAGCAGTTCTTC. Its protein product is CASSPLNVGVSYEQFF. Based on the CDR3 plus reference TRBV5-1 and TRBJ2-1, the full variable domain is KAGVTQTPRYLIKTRGQQVTLSCSPISGHRSVSWYQQTPGQGLQFLFEYFSETQRNKGNFPGRFSGRQFSNSRSEMNVSTLELGDSALYLCASSPLNVGVSYEQFFGPGTRLTVL.

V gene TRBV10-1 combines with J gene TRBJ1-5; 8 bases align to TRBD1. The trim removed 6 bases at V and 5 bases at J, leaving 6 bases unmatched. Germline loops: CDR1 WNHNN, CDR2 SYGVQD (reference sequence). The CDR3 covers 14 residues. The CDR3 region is CASSPDRGDQPQHF. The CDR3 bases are TGCGCCAGCAGCCCAGACAGGGGCGATCAGCCCCAGCATTTT.

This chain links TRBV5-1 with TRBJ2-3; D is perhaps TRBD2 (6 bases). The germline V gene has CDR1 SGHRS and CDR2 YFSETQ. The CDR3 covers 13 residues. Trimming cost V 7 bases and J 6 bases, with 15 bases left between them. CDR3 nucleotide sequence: TGCGCCAGCCGGGACTCCAATATTGATACGCAGTATTTT. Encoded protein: CASRDSNIDTQYF.

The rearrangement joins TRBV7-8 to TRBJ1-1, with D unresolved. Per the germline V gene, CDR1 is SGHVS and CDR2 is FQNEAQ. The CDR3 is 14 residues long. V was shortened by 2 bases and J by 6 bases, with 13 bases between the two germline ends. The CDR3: CASSLKRGAAEAFF. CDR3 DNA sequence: TGTGCCAGCAGCTTAAAACGGGGTGCGGCTGAAGCTTTCTTT.

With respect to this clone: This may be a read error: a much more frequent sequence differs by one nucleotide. In DNA, the CDR3 is TGTGTCAGCAGCCCCCAGAGGATTGGGACCAAAAACATTCAGTACTTC. This translates into CVSSPQRIGTKNIQYF. The chain combines TRBV7-2 with TRBJ2-4; D remains ambiguous. The CDR3 has 16 amino acids. Germline V gene sequence: CDR1 SGHTA, CDR2 FQGNSA.

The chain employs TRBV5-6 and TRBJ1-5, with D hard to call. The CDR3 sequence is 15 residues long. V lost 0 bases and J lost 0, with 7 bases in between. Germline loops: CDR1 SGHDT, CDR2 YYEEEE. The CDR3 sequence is CASSLAGGSNQPQHF. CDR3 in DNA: TGTGCCAGCAGCTTGGCCGGAGGTAGCAATCAGCCCCAGCATTTT.

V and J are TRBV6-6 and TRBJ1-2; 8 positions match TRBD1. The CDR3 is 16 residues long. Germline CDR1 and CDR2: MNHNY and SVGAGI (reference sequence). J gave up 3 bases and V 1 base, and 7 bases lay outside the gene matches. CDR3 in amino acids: CASSYFGQGEDYGYTF. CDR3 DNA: TGTGCCAGCAGTTACTTCGGACAGGGAGAAGACTATGGCTACACCTTC.

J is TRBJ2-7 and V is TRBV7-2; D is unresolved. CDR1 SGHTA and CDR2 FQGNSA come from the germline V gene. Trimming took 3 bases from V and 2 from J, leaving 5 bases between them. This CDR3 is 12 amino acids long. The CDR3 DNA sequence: TGTGCCAGCAGCTTTACCACCTACGAGCAGTACTTC. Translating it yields CASSFTTYEQYF. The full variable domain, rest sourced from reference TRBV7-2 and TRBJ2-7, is GAGVSQSPSNKVTEKGKDVELRCDPISGHTALYWYRQSLGQGLEFLIYFQGNSAPDKSGLPSDRFSAERTGGSVSTLTIQRTQQEDSAVYLCASSFTTYEQYFGPGTRLTVT.

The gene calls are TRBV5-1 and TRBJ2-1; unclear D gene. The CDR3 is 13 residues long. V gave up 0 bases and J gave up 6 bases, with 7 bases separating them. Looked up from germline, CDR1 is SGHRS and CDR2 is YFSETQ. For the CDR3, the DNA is TGCGCCAGCAGCTTGGCCCTTATCAATGAGCAGTTCTTC. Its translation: CASSLALINEQFF. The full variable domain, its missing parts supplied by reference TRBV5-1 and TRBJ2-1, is KAGVTQTPRYLIKTRGQQVTLSCSPISGHRSVSWYQQTPGQGLQFLFEYFSETQRNKGNFPGRFSGRQFSNSRSEMNVSTLELGDSALYLCASSLALINEQFFGPGTRLTVL.

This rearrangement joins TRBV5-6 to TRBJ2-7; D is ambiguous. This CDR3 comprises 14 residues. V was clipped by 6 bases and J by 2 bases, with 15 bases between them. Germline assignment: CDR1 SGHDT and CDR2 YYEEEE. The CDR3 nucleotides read TGTGCCAGCACAAGCGTGGGTTTCACCTACGAGCAGTACTTC. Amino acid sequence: CASTSVGFTYEQYF.

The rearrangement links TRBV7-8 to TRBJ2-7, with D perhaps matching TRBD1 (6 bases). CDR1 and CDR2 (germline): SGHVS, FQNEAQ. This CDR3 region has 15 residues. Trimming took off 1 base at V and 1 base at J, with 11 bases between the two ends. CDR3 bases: TGTGCCAGCAGCTTAGGGTGGACAGTTTCCTACGAGCAGTACTTC. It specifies CASSLGWTVSYEQYF. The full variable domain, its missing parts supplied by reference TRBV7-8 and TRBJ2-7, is GAGVSQSPRYKVAKRGQDVALRCDPISGHVSLFWYQQALGQGPEFLTYFQNEAQLDKSGLPSDRFFAERPEGSVSTLKIQRTQQEDSAVYLCASSLGWTVSYEQYFGPGTRLTVT.

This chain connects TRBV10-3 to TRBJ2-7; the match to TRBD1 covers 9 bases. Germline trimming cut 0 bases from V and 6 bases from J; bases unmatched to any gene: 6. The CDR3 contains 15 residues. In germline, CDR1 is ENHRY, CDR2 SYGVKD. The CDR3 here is CAISESGQGLGEQYF. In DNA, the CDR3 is TGTGCCATCAGTGAGTCGGGACAGGGCTTAGGCGAGCAGTACTTC.

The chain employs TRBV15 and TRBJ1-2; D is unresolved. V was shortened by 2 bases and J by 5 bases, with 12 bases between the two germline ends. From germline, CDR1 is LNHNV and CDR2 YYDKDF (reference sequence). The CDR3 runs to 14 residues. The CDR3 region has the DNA TGTGCCACCAGCAGATCCCAGAGTTATTATGGCTACACCTTC. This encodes CATSRSQSYYGYTF.

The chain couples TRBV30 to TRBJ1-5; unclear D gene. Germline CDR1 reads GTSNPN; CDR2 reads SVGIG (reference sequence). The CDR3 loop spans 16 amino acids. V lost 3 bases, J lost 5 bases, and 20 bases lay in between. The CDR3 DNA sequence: TGTGCCTGGAGCTCATTTGAGGTGGCGATTTATCAGCCCCAGCATTTT. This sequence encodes CAWSSFEVAIYQPQHF.

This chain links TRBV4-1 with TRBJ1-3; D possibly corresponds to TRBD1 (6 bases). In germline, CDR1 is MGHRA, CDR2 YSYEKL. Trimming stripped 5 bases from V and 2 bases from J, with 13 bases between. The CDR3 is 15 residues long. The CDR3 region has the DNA TGCGCCAGCAGCTTCCGGGGGGCTCCTGGAAACACCATATATTTT. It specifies CASSFRGAPGNTIYF.

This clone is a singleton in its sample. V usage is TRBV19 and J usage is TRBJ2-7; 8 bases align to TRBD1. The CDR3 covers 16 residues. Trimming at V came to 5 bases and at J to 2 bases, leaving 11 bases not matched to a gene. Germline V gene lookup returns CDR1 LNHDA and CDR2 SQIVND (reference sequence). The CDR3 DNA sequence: TGTGCCAGTAGTCCCCATCCCTGGACAGGGACCTACGAGCAGTACTTC. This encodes CASSPHPWTGTYEQYF.

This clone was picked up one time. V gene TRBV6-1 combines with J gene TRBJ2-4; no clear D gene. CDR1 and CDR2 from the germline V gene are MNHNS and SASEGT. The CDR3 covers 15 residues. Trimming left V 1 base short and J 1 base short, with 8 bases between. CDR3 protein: CASSEGARAKNIQYF. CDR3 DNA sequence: TGTGCCAGCAGTGAAGGGGCTAGGGCCAAAAACATTCAGTACTTC.